This TCR beta chain was sequenced during a study of blood T cell repertoires in COVID-19. Background on the study: Spain, Italy and the United States supplied samples that represented acute and convalescent COVID-19. In each case, the material was cDNA or gDNA derived from T cells, B-cell-depleted T cells, or PBMCs.

Study processing details: Amplifying reference gene primers gave estimates of nucleated cell counts. The method was immunoSEQ multiplex PCR; TCRdb's version includes in-frame clones alone and lacks a portion of them. V and J calls and clone size follow that table, whereas D and trimming were derived from the DNA. This sample has approximately 160,000 clones; roughly 81% occur once, and the top ten carry 7.5% to 8.5%. V shed 5 bases and J shed 5 bases, with 9 bases lying between them. The CDR3 is 12 amino acids. Germline-derived CDR1 and CDR2 are LNHDA and SQIVND (reference sequence). The sequenced sample consisted of peripheral blood. The sequence derives from a woman aged 55-70 years with COVID-19, enrolled during active disease. V and J are TRBV19 and TRBJ1-2, with unresolved D. The CDR3 bases are TGTGCCAGTAGTGCGGGTCCGTATGGCTACACCTTC. This gives the protein CASSAGPYGYTF.